The following is a TCR beta chain sequence with its context. Its matching antigen is unknown. Germline trimming cut 2 bases from V and 4 bases from J; bases unmatched to any gene: 3. Germline CDR1 is SGHTA and CDR2 is FQGNSA. This CDR3 has 14 amino acids. This sample is part of a study of T cells after yellow fever vaccination. As for the study in general: Preparation used SMART-Seq v4 Ultra Low Input for the low-cell-number fractions. Study-wide results and limits: Subsequent booster samples again held most clones from primary vaccination (96% CD4, about 85% CD8).

Synthesis of TCR cDNA relied on 5'RACE template switching, which attached a universal primer site and UMIs. MiXCR, run by TCRdb on the 5' RACE reads, gives a single entry per CDR3 protein. The sample comprises over 250,000 distinct CDR3 sequences, about 4% of which are singletons, and about 26% rests with the top ten. The sequencing used PBMCs, collected 5 days after the yellow fever booster vaccination. This clonotype was sampled from a man aged 18 to 29 who received the YFV17D yellow fever vaccine. V usage is TRBV7-2 and J usage is TRBJ2-3; 7 bases are shared with TRBD2. CDR3 loop: CASSLMGGADTQYF. In DNA, the CDR3 is TGTGCCAGCAGCTTAATGGGGGGGGCAGATACGCAGTATTTT.